The T cell receptor (beta chain) described here comes from a study of blood T cell repertoires in COVID-19 (dated by TCRdb to 2019 to 2021). A note on the overall study: Collaborator samples came from the United States, Italy and Spain and covered acute and convalescent phases of COVID-19. The material from the prospective study consisted of cDNA or gDNA derived from T cells, B-cell-depleted T cells, or PBMCs. Subjects who had been exposed to COVID-19, were actively infected with it, or had recovered from it provided the deeply sampled blood TCRbeta repertoires that made up the dataset. A freely available public database, intended as a resource for researchers studying the immune response to SARS-CoV-2, is where the repertoires were released. The samples were drawn from the first 160 participants of the ongoing ImmuneRACE study and from 950 to 1,500 subjects provided by 6 global collaborators. The sample metadata nearly always contained a de-identified subject ID, COVID-19 status, age in years and sex. Where HLA class I and class II types were available, the types were taken from metadata supplied by the sample provider, not from assay-based typing.

CDR1 is given as SGHTA and CDR2 as FQGTGA, both from the germline V gene. Cut back by 2 bases and 5 bases, the V and J ends lie 16 bases apart. The CDR3 runs 16 residues from the cysteine to the phenylalanine. The entry retains the CDR3 DNA only, 48 bases that are in frame from base 1. Enrolling through a virtual design, the prospective study's participants ranged in age from roughly 18 to 95 years and lived across roughly 23 United States geographic areas. In the prospective study, cohorts were assigned on the basis of participant-reported clinical history obtained from a screening survey and a study questionnaire. ImmuneRACE Cohort 3 recovered participants were defined by two consecutive negative NP/OP PCR tests, healthcare professional clearance, or symptom resolution. In the prospective study, mobile phlebotomists collected whole blood, serum and a nasopharyngeal or oropharyngeal swab from each participant. Over a roughly 2-month period, participants in the prospective study had the option of providing additional blood draws and questionnaires. Blood samples from the prospective study were shipped frozen or at room temperature prior to DNA extraction.

The immunoSEQ Assay, a bias-controlled multiplex PCR, was used to amplify TCRbeta CDR3 regions from genomic DNA. The authors' analysis ran thus. Nucleated cell counts per sample were estimated from amplification of reference gene primers within the assay. To quantify the absolute abundance of each unique TCRbeta CDR3 rearrangement, sequence reads were collapsed and filtered. For each sample, productive Simpson clonality was calculated as the square root of Simpson's diversity index across productive rearrangements. The table comes from immuneACCESS by way of TCRdb, which keeps in-frame sequences with V and J called. Part of the clones is missing from these tables; in studies checked, under half for an unresolved V gene and the rest for unknown reasons. V and J calls and clone size are those listed in that table; D and trimming were worked out from the DNA. This sample lists some 300,000 clones; 88% were detected once. Approximately 1% of the sample comes from the top ten.

Broader findings and caveats from the paper: Clinical and demographic metadata were provided uncurated, with the amount varying by source and participant.

As regards this clone: The target of this receptor is not known. Base qualities are missing; no much larger clone stands one base away.

This sequence uses TRBV7-3 and TRBJ2-1; TRBD2 could be the D gene, as 6 bases match. The clonotype comes from a woman in her thirties who had recovered from COVID-19. The sample taken for sequencing was PBMCs or T cells enriched from blood (not recorded which). The DNA is TGTGCCAGCAGCTTACCTCGGGACTGGAACCACAATGAGCAGTTCTTC. Translated, this is CASSLPRDWNHNEQFF.